The entry below describes one T cell receptor beta chain. Its antigen is unidentified. The sample holds other DNA sequences that translate to the same CDR3. The sample originates from a study of shared clonotypes between healthy human individuals. Produced via immunoSEQ multiplex PCR; TCRdb's table is partial and in-frame only. The table lists roughly 2 million clones, nearly 97% of them singletons. Overall study results and limits: About 5% of naive CD4 clonotypes were shared across several donors.

The receptor comes from a man younger than 35 in good health. Sequenced sample: naive CD4+ T cells sorted from blood. Subset given: CD45RA+ positively selected.

CDR3 in amino acids: CASSQETGVNTGELFF. CDR3 coding DNA: TGCGCCAGCAGCCAAGAGACGGGAGTGAACACCGGGGAGCTGTTTTTT. The chain has TRBV4-3 and TRBJ2-2; possibly TRBD2 for D (6 bases). V lost 0 bases and J lost 1, with 9 bases in between. CDR1 and CDR2 (germline): LGHNA, YSLEER. The CDR3 spans 16 residues.